This T cell receptor (beta chain) appears in the sequencing data of a study of T cell responses to AZD1222 COVID-19 vaccine. Study-level findings and limits: Repertoire samples came only from after the peak T cell response. The donor group comprised mostly white British people and more females; the analysis possibly underestimated clonal diversity. Among AZD1222 vaccinees, only 5 to 7 were seropositive at baseline.

V was shortened by 3 bases and J by 6 bases, with 12 bases between the two germline ends. Germline loops: CDR1 SGHTA, CDR2 FQGTGA. The CDR3 is made up of 13 amino acids. About this clone itself: The antigen is unknown.

The table came from immunoSEQ multiplex PCR; TCRdb's copy has only in-frame clones and leaves some out. The sample lists 150,000 or so clones, roughly nine tenths occurring once. The source of this sequence is an adult who received the AZD1222 COVID-19 vaccine. V and J are TRBV7-3 and TRBJ2-7, with D hard to call. The sequences come from peripheral blood, collected 28 days after the second AZD1222 dose. For the CDR3, the DNA is TGTGCCAGCAGCTTTGGCCGAACGGGCGAGCAGTACTTC. Its protein product is CASSFGRTGEQYF. Supplemented by reference TRBV7-3 and TRBJ2-7, the full variable domain reads GAGVSQTPSNKVTEKGKYVELRCDPISGHTALYWYRQSLGQGPEFLIYFQGTGAADDSGLPNDRFFAVRPEGSVSTLKIQRTERGDSAVYLCASSFGRTGEQYFGPGTRLTVT.